The sequence of this T cell receptor beta chain was determined in a study of shared clonotypes between healthy human individuals. Study overall: Each donor contributed plates that comprised three CD4 naive, three CD4 memory, two CD8 naive and one CD8 memory.

Sequencing used immunoSEQ multiplex PCR; TCRdb keeps in-frame clones, though not all of them. The sample yields millions of clones, roughly 94% seen once. The CDR3 sequence is 15 residues long. The germline V gene encodes CDR1 SNHLY and CDR2 FYNNEI. Unmatched junction bases numbered 8, after V lost 7 bases and J lost 5 bases. CD45RO-negative, CCR7-selected cells formed the naive CD8 fraction, which excluded terminally differentiated effector memory CD45RA+ cells. The chain links TRBV2 to TRBJ2-3; 11 nucleotides line up with TRBD2. The clonotype was recovered from a man between 18 and 29 years old in good health. The sample taken for sequencing was naive CD8+ T cells sorted from blood. For the CDR3, the DNA is TGTGCCAGCATTGCGACTAGCGGGATAAGAGATACGCAGTATTTT. It specifies CASIATSGIRDTQYF.